This T cell receptor beta chain originates from a study of blood T cell repertoires in COVID-19. This CDR3 region has 13 residues. Trimming cost V 1 base and J 3 bases, with 7 bases left between them. In germline, CDR1 is SEHNR, CDR2 FQNEAQ (reference sequence). Methods used by the authors: By means of reference gene primer amplification, nucleated cell counts were estimated. TCRdb keeps only in-frame clones here, not all; method: immunoSEQ multiplex PCR. V, J and clone size were drawn from that table, and D and trimming were deduced from the DNA. The profile covers hundreds of thousands of clones, with approximately 91% appearing a single time and 7% to 10% taken by the ten largest.

The sequenced material came from PBMCs or T cells enriched from blood (not recorded which). The chain links TRBV7-9 to TRBJ2-7; possibly TRBD2 for D (6 bases). The receptor comes from a woman in her sixties or seventies who had recovered from COVID-19. CDR3 loop: CASSLGGVYEQYV. CDR3 nucleotides: TGTGCCAGCAGCTTAGGGGGGGTCTACGAGCAGTACGTC.